This T cell receptor (beta chain) was identified in a study of blood T cell repertoires in COVID-19. Study in general: The United States, Italy and Spain provided the acute and convalescent COVID-19 samples. PBMCs, B-cell-depleted T cells, or T cells were the source of the cDNA or gDNA that made up the material.

In the original processing: Scientists estimated how many nucleated cells there were by amplifying reference gene primers. Profiling relied on immunoSEQ multiplex PCR, and the TCRdb table lists in-frame clones only, not all of them. V and J calls and clone size are as listed in that table; D and trimming were resolved from the DNA. Here the sample spans a few hundred thousand clones, approximately 90% being singletons. The sequence was obtained from a woman between 50 and 59 years old with active or convalescent COVID-19. Specimen: peripheral blood.

CDR3 DNA: TGTGCCAGCAAGGGGGAAGCCTCCTACGAGCAGTACTTC. Residues: CASKGEASYEQYF. This chain links TRBV28 with TRBJ2-7, with D maybe TRBD1 (6 bases). V lost 7 bases and J 0 bases, leaving 10 bases between the germline ends. The CDR3 length is 13 residues. In germline, CDR1 is MDHEN, CDR2 SYDVKM.